A selection of T cell receptor beta chains follows, all from one sample in a study of molecular identifiers for immune sequencing clone quantification. TCRdb fed the PCR reads into MiXCR, producing one record per CDR3 protein. The profile shows about 630,000 distinct CDR3 sequences, 25% of them singletons. Sequencing input: naive CD8+ T cells from blood, with Jurkat cell RNA spiked in. All receptors derive from a human donor in good health. Some libraries in this study had Jurkat cell RNA spiked in. The CDR3 runs from the conserved cysteine through the conserved F or W. The D gene is left open where the match is weak. Clone size is not always given. Where it is, it says once, few, many or a class for expanded clones.

clone_size: -
v_call: TRBV9
d_call: TRBD1
j_call: TRBJ2-3
cdr3_nt: TGTGCCAGCAGCCCGAGGACAGGGAACATAGGTACGCAGTATTTT
cdr3_aa: CASSPRTGNIGTQYF

clone_size: few
v_call: TRBV7-9
d_call: -
j_call: TRBJ1-1
cdr3_nt: TGTGCCAGCAGCTTAGGTGGGGATGTGGGGACTGAAGCTTTCTTT
cdr3_aa: CASSLGGDVGTEAFF

clone_size: -
v_call: TRBV9
d_call: -
j_call: TRBJ1-2
cdr3_nt: TGTGCCAGCAGCGTAGCTTCGGCAGGGGCTCGAGGCTACACCTTC
cdr3_aa: CASSVASAGARGYTF

clone_size: -
v_call: TRBV6-1
d_call: TRBD1
j_call: TRBJ1-1
cdr3_nt: TGTGCCAGCAGTCCATCTCCGGGACAGGTGGTTCCCCCTGAAGCTTTCTTT
cdr3_aa: CASSPSPGQVVPPEAFF

clone_size: -
v_call: TRBV5-1
d_call: -
j_call: TRBJ2-3
cdr3_nt: TGCGCCAGCAGCTTCGACTATGGACCAGATACGCAGTATTTT
cdr3_aa: CASSFDYGPDTQYF

clone_size: many
v_call: TRBV7-2
d_call: TRBD2
j_call: TRBJ2-1
cdr3_nt: TGTGCCAGCAGCCCTTCAGCGGGGAAGGGCAATGAGCAGTTCTTC
cdr3_aa: CASSPSAGKGNEQFF

clone_size: -
v_call: TRBV5-5
d_call: TRBD2
j_call: TRBJ2-7
cdr3_nt: TGTGCCAGCAGCTTGGAGGGGCTAGGTGGGGACTACTCCTACGAGCAGTACTTC
cdr3_aa: CASSLEGLGGDYSYEQYF

clone_size: many
v_call: TRBV7-6
d_call: TRBD1
j_call: TRBJ1-4
cdr3_nt: TGTGCCAGCAGCTTATTTACCGTTACGTCGAGGACAGGGGGCGGTGAAAAACTGTTTTTT
cdr3_aa: CASSLFTVTSRTGGGEKLFF

clone_size: many
v_call: TRBV6-5
d_call: -
j_call: TRBJ2-1
cdr3_nt: TGTGCCAGCAGACAGACCCCTGCGACCTACAATGAGCAGTTCTTC
cdr3_aa: CASRQTPATYNEQFF

clone_size: -
v_call: TRBV6-5
d_call: -
j_call: TRBJ1-1
cdr3_nt: TGTGCCACCCAAGACGGAAGGGGAGCTTTCTTT
cdr3_aa: CATQDGRGAFF

clone_size: -
v_call: TRBV19
d_call: -
j_call: TRBJ1-5
cdr3_nt: TGTGCCAGTAGCCCTGACCCGTGGGGCAATCAGCCCCAGCATTTT
cdr3_aa: CASSPDPWGNQPQHF

clone_size: many
v_call: TRBV5-5
d_call: TRBD2
j_call: TRBJ2-5
cdr3_nt: TGTGCCAGCAGCCCCTGGACTAGCGGGCCTGGGGAGACCCAGTACTTC
cdr3_aa: CASSPWTSGPGETQYF

clone_size: -
v_call: TRBV6-2/TRBV6-3
d_call: -
j_call: TRBJ2-1
cdr3_nt: TGTGCCAGCAGTCCGGGCTTCGAGATCGATGAGCAGTTCTTC
cdr3_aa: CASSPGFEIDEQFF

clone_size: once
v_call: TRBV13
d_call: -
j_call: TRBJ1-1
cdr3_nt: TGTGCCACCGCGGGAGGAACTGAAGCTTGCTTT
cdr3_aa: CATAGGTEACF

clone_size: -
v_call: TRBV21-1
d_call: -
j_call: TRBJ2-7
cdr3_nt: TGTGCCAGCAGCACCCCTAATTTGGGGGGGAACGAGCAGTACTTC
cdr3_aa: CASSTPNLGGNEQYF

clone_size: many
v_call: TRBV3-1
d_call: -
j_call: TRBJ2-7
cdr3_nt: TGTGCCAGCAGCCAAAGGGGGGACGGGATCGAGCAGTACTTC
cdr3_aa: CASSQRGDGIEQYF

clone_size: many
v_call: TRBV7-6
d_call: -
j_call: TRBJ2-3
cdr3_nt: TGTGCCAGCAGCTTAGACACCCCCGCAGATACGCAGTATTTT
cdr3_aa: CASSLDTPADTQYF

clone_size: few
v_call: TRBV2
d_call: TRBD1
j_call: TRBJ1-5
cdr3_nt: TGTGCCAGCAGTCCGCAGGGGGCCCCGGATCAGCCCCAGCATTTT
cdr3_aa: CASSPQGAPDQPQHF

clone_size: few
v_call: TRBV25-1
d_call: TRBD1
j_call: TRBJ2-2
cdr3_nt: TGTGCCAGCAGACCGGGACAGACGAACACCGGGGAGCTGTTTTTT
cdr3_aa: CASRPGQTNTGELFF

clone_size: -
v_call: TRBV9
d_call: -
j_call: TRBJ2-6
cdr3_nt: TGTGCCAGCAGCGTAGCCCAGAACTTTGCCAACGTCCTGACTTTC
cdr3_aa: CASSVAQNFANVLTF

clone_size: many
v_call: TRBV12-3/TRBV12-4
d_call: -
j_call: TRBJ1-1
cdr3_nt: TGTGCCAGCAGTTTTGTGGGTGAAGCTTTCTTT
cdr3_aa: CASSFVGEAFF

clone_size: few
v_call: TRBV28
d_call: -
j_call: TRBJ2-1
cdr3_nt: TGTGCCACCAAAGACAGAGCCAAGGACAATGAGCAGTTCTTC
cdr3_aa: CATKDRAKDNEQFF

clone_size: many
v_call: TRBV7-9
d_call: TRBD1
j_call: TRBJ2-2
cdr3_nt: TGTGCCAGCAGCCTGAGTCCCGGGACAGGACCGAGGACCGGGGAGCTGTTTTTT
cdr3_aa: CASSLSPGTGPRTGELFF

clone_size: -
v_call: TRBV2
d_call: -
j_call: TRBJ2-5
cdr3_nt: TGTGCCAGCAGCCAACAGGATCTAGAGACCCAGTACTTC
cdr3_aa: CASSQQDLETQYF

clone_size: many
v_call: TRBV12-3/TRBV12-4
d_call: TRBD2
j_call: TRBJ2-5
cdr3_nt: TGTGCCAGCAGTCCCCTCGAAGCGGGGGGACAAGAGACCCAGTACTTC
cdr3_aa: CASSPLEAGGQETQYF

clone_size: -
v_call: TRBV7-9
d_call: TRBD2
j_call: TRBJ2-2
cdr3_nt: TGTGCCAGCAGCGCACCTGGCGGGAGGCACGCGAACACCGGGGAGCTGTTTTTT
cdr3_aa: CASSAPGGRHANTGELFF

clone_size: -
v_call: TRBV4-3
d_call: TRBD1
j_call: TRBJ2-5
cdr3_nt: TGCGCCAGCAGCCAAGATTGGGACAGCCTACAAGAGACCCAGTACTTC
cdr3_aa: CASSQDWDSLQETQYF

clone_size: -
v_call: TRBV5-1
d_call: TRBD2
j_call: TRBJ2-7
cdr3_nt: TGCGCCAGCAGCCGGGGGACTAGCGGGGGTTACGAGCAGTACTTC
cdr3_aa: CASSRGTSGGYEQYF

clone_size: -
v_call: TRBV10-3
d_call: TRBD1
j_call: TRBJ2-2
cdr3_nt: TGTGCCATCAGTGAGTGGACAGGGGACACCAGGGAGCTGTTTTTT
cdr3_aa: CAISEWTGDTRELFF

clone_size: once
v_call: TRBV20-1
d_call: -
j_call: TRBJ2-1
cdr3_nt: TGCAGTGCTAGAGATCGGCAGAGCTGCAATGAGCAGTTCTTC
cdr3_aa: CSARDRQSCNEQFF

clone_size: -
v_call: TRBV9
d_call: TRBD2
j_call: TRBJ2-2
cdr3_nt: TGTGCCAGCAGCCCAGCACGGACCCGCAGAGTAGCGGGTGAGAACACCGGGGAGCTGTTTTTT
cdr3_aa: CASSPARTRRVAGENTGELFF

clone_size: -
v_call: TRBV6-5
d_call: -
j_call: TRBJ2-3
cdr3_nt: TGTGCCAGCAGTCAAGACAAAGACGGGGGGCCTAGCACAGATACGCAGTATTTT
cdr3_aa: CASSQDKDGGPSTDTQYF

clone_size: few
v_call: TRBV30
d_call: -
j_call: TRBJ2-1
cdr3_nt: TGTGCCTGGAGTGGGACTTCTTCCTACAATGAGCAGTTCTTC
cdr3_aa: CAWSGTSSYNEQFF

clone_size: many
v_call: TRBV29-1
d_call: -
j_call: TRBJ1-1
cdr3_nt: TGCAGCGTTGAAAGGGGTAGTCTTGAAGCTTTCTTT
cdr3_aa: CSVERGSLEAFF

clone_size: once
v_call: TRBV5-6
d_call: -
j_call: TRBJ1-1
cdr3_nt: TGTGCCAGCAGCTTGCCCCAGAACTCTGAAGCTTTCTTT
cdr3_aa: CASSLPQNSEAFF

clone_size: many
v_call: TRBV6-6
d_call: -
j_call: TRBJ2-5
cdr3_nt: TGTGCCAGCAGTTTAGAATATACAGGGGAGGGAGAGACCCAGTACTTC
cdr3_aa: CASSLEYTGEGETQYF

clone_size: many
v_call: TRBV10-2
d_call: -
j_call: TRBJ1-1
cdr3_nt: TGCGCCAGCTTACAGGGAACGGGGACTGAAGCTTTCTTT
cdr3_aa: CASLQGTGTEAFF